Each of the 22 T cell receptor beta chains below was sequenced from the same sample in a study of tumor-infiltrating lymphocytes in primary liver carcinoma. From approximately 20-30 mg of unsorted bulk tissue, DNA and RNA were co-extracted together. A primer in the constant region served to generate TCR beta cDNA from 450 to 600 ng of total RNA. Library construction for TCR beta comprised three nested multiplex PCR rounds performed with slightly modified ARM-PCR. TRBV1-TRBV30 forward primers and a C-beta reverse primer were used in the first two PCR rounds, which each ran for approximately 9 cycles. Via MiXCR, TCRdb re-called the multiplex PCR reads, giving one row per CDR3 protein. The sample has 100,000 or so distinct CDR3 sequences; approximately 70% are singletons. The specimen was liver tumor tissue from sampling region 2. Described subset: tumor region T2, inferior pole. The receptor source for this set is a woman in her sixties or seventies with primary liver carcinoma and hepatitis B virus infection.

Concerning this clonotype itself: A junction end diverges from the germline sequence, so it may reflect a read error. This chain links TRBV4-1 with TRBJ2-7; D possibly corresponds to TRBD2 (5 bases). CDR3 length equals 16 residues. Germline CDR1 is MGHRA and CDR2 is YSYEKL. CDR3 nucleotides: TGCGCTAGCAGCCAAGGAAGCGAGAGGGCCGGCTACGAGCAGTACTTC. Translation gives CASSQGSERAGYEQYF.

Comment on this clonotype: The CDR3 ends on some other residue instead of the conserved phenylalanine or tryptophan, so this is likely a read error. The DNA is omitted, as the CDR3 cannot be located on it reliably, and the CDR3 follows TCRdb's listing. The V and J genes are TRBV11-1 and TRBJ2-7; TRBD1, the table's D call, lacks a check against the DNA. The CDR3 numbers 14 amino acids, ends counted. The germline V gene encodes CDR1 SGHAT and CDR2 FQDESV (reference sequence). This CDR3 reads CASSRDRGTYEHYS.

Points on this clonotype: An end of the junction does not agree with germline; a read error may underlie this. The chain couples TRBV7-9 to TRBJ1-1, with D possibly being TRBD1 (6 bases). CDR3 length: 17 amino acids. Germline V CDR1 and CDR2: SEHNR, FQNEAQ (reference sequence). In DNA form, the CDR3 reads TGTGCCAGCAGCCGCGTTGGTGCGGGGGCCGTGGACACTGGAGCTTTCTTT. This sequence encodes CASSRVGAGAVDTGAFF.

Turning to this clonotype: At one boundary the junction diverges from the germline segment, which might be a read error. The chain carries TRBV6-1 and TRBJ2-5, with 9 bases identical to TRBD1. Germline V gene sequence: CDR1 MNHNS, CDR2 SASEGT. There are 21 residues in the CDR3. This CDR3 is CASIEGVLGQGSFLKQGTQYF. CDR3 in DNA: TGTGCCAGCATTGAAGGGGTCTTGGGACAGGGTTCCTTCTTAAAACAAGGGACCCAGTACTTC.

As to this clonotype: Likely a read error: the CDR3 ends without its conserved phenylalanine or tryptophan. The CDR3 DNA reads as TGTGCCAGCAGCCGGCCCTTTTCCCAGGAGCCCTCCTACGAGCAGTACTTA. Translation gives CASSRPFSQEPSYEQYL. This chain joins TRBV5-6 and TRBJ2-7, with D uncertain. The V and J ends lost 4 bases and 0 bases respectively, with 20 bases between them. Germline CDR1 and CDR2: SGHDT and YYEEEE. There are 17 residues in the CDR3.

In its sample, this clonotype was seen many times. This CDR3 reads CSVVQGYEQYF. In DNA form, the CDR3 reads TGCAGCGTTGTCCAGGGTTACGAGCAGTACTTC. This chain joins TRBV29-1 and TRBJ2-7, with D perhaps matching TRBD1 (5 bases). CDR1 SQVTM and CDR2 ANQGSEA come from the germline V gene. The CDR3 covers 11 residues. Trimming stripped 4 bases from V and 4 bases from J, with 8 bases between.

With respect to this clonotype: Just one base apart from a much larger clone, this may be a read error. This sequence joins TRBV28 and TRBJ2-1, with TRBD2 matching over 15 bases. Germline assignment: CDR1 MDHEN and CDR2 SYDVKM. This CDR3 comprises 19 residues. The DNA for the CDR3 is TGTGCCAGAAGTTCACGGGGACTAGCGGGAGGAGGGTCCTACAATGAGCAGTTCTTC. It encodes CARSSRGLAGGGSYNEQFF.

Turning to this clonotype: One base away lies a much larger clone, so this may be a sequencing read error. This rearrangement joins TRBV6-1 to TRBJ1-2; 7 nucleotides align to TRBD1. The CDR3 is 14 residues long. Germline CDR1 is MNHNS and CDR2 is SASEGT. The ends lost 2 bases at V and 5 bases at J; junction bases unmatched: 5. The CDR3 spells CASSEPTGAYGYTF. In DNA, the CDR3 is TGTGCCAGCAGTGAACCCACAGGGGCGTATGGCTACACCTTC.

This chain links TRBV20-1 with TRBJ2-1; 15 bases are a match to TRBD2. Germline V gives CDR1 DFQATT, CDR2 SNEGSKA (reference sequence). The ends lost 6 bases at V and 7 bases at J; junction bases unmatched: 10. This CDR3 is built from 16 residues. The CDR3 DNA follows: TGCAGTGCGAGGACTAGCGGGAGGGCCCGGGGAAATGAGCAGTTCTTC. Amino acid sequence: CSARTSGRARGNEQFF.

This clonotype was detected a few times. This CDR3 is CADSLGLGQYTEKLFF. CDR3 DNA sequence: TGTGCCGACAGCTTAGGGTTGGGACAGTACACTGAAAAACTGTTTTTT. This sequence joins TRBV11-2 and TRBJ1-4, with 7 bases identical to TRBD1. The V gene's germline CDR1 is SGHAT and CDR2 FQNNGV. Trimming cost V 11 bases and J 7 bases; bases outside gene matches: 19. The CDR3 runs to 16 residues.

A remark on this clonotype: A clone one base away is much larger, so this may be a read error. The rearrangement links TRBV18 to TRBJ2-1, with TRBD2 matching over 9 bases. Germline CDR1 is KGHSH and CDR2 is LQKENI. This CDR3 is 16 amino acids long. This chain's CDR3 is CAGSLVQGTSHNEQFF. The CDR3, as DNA: TGTGCCGGCTCACTAGTCCAAGGGACTAGCCACAATGAGCAGTTCTTC.

Remarks on this clonotype: The junction shows a germline mismatch at one end, possibly a read error. The chain joins TRBV4-2 to TRBJ2-7; 9 positions match TRBD2. The CDR3 spans 15 residues. The V gene's germline CDR1 is LGHNA and CDR2 YNFKEQ. DNA for the CDR3: TGTGCCAGCAGCCTTGGACTAGCGCGAGCCTACGAGCAATACTTC. Amino acid sequence: CASSLGLARAYEQYF.

The genes are TRBV12-3 or TRBV12-4 and TRBJ2-1; a possible D gene is TRBD2 (6 bases). Trimming left V 11 bases short and J 2 bases short, with 16 bases between. The CDR3 covers 14 residues. The CDR3: CAGTTSRPYNEQFF. CDR3 bases: TGTGCCGGCACTACTAGCAGGCCCTACAATGAGCAGTTCTTC.

This clonotype was observed at least ten times. The gene calls are TRBV28 and TRBJ2-5, with TRBD1 identical over 7 bases. Germline V lookup: CDR1 MDHEN, CDR2 SYDVKM. The CDR3 covers 13 residues. Trimming cost V 5 bases and J 1 base; bases outside gene matches: 1. CDR3 coding DNA: TGTGCCAGCAGTAGGGACAGCCAAGAGACCCAGTACTTC. Translated, it gives CASSRDSQETQYF.

This clonotype was observed a handful of times. The junction departs from the called germline gene at one end, perhaps through a read error. The rearrangement uses TRBV12-3 or TRBV12-4 and TRBJ2-1; D remains ambiguous. The CDR3 consists of 10 residues. CDR3 region: CANSRNEQFF. The CDR3 nucleotides are TGTGCCAACAGTAGGAATGAGCAGTTCTTC.

As to this clonotype: This may be a read error, as it is one base from a much larger clone. This chain joins TRBV5-4 and TRBJ1-1; no clear D. This CDR3 is 14 amino acids long. Germline-derived CDR1 and CDR2 are SGHNT and YYREEE (reference sequence). The CDR3 DNA is TGTGCCAGCAGCACCTTTACAGAGAACGCTGAAGCTTTCTTT. Translating it yields CASSTFTENAEAFF. Together with reference TRBV5-4 and TRBJ1-1, the CDR3 gives the full variable domain: ETGVTQSPTHLIKTRGQQVTLRCSSQSGHNTVSWYQQALGQGPQFIFQYYREEENGRGNFPPRFSGLQFPNYSSELNVNALELDDSALYLCASSTFTENAEAFFGQGTRLTVV.

This clonotype appeared once. The junction and the germline gene differ at one end; a read error may be behind it. The rearrangement joins TRBV10-3 to TRBJ2-7; TRBD2 matches 13 bases. Germline CDR1 and CDR2: ENHRY and SYGVKD. The CDR3 extends over 16 amino acids. The chain's CDR3 is CDIGTKPGLAGNEQYF. CDR3 nucleotide sequence: TGTGACATCGGTACCAAACCGGGACTAGCGGGAAACGAGCAGTACTTC.

This clonotype was picked up one time. The CDR3 loop is CVSSYSGTGDYEQYF. The CDR3 DNA reads as TGTGTCAGTAGTTACTCAGGGACAGGGGACTACGAGCAGTACTTC. The chain carries TRBV6-6 and TRBJ2-7; 10 bases match TRBD1. The germline V gene has CDR1 MNHNY and CDR2 SVGAGI (reference sequence). This CDR3 is built from 15 residues.

In this sample, this clonotype turned up a few times. The chain recombines TRBV28 with TRBJ2-1, with unresolved D. Trimming cost V 3 bases and J 5 bases, with 11 bases left between them. The CDR3 consists of 14 residues. Germline V lookup: CDR1 MDHEN, CDR2 SYDVKM. CDR3 sequence (DNA): TGTGCCAGCAGTTTCTTCACGACCGACAATGAGCAGTTCTTC. Translation: CASSFFTTDNEQFF.

This clonotype has a single count. A junction boundary mismatches the germline segment, possibly from a read error. This rearrangement joins TRBV11-2 to TRBJ2-2, with D tentatively TRBD2 (5 bases). Germline loops: CDR1 SGHAT, CDR2 FQNNGV. The CDR3 sequence is 13 residues long. CDR3 sequence (DNA): TGTGCCAGCATCTTAGATAGGACTGGGGAGCCATTTTTT. Translation: CASILDRTGEPFF.

Concerning this clonotype: Being one base from a much bigger clone, this may be a read error. The chain carries TRBV18 and TRBJ2-7; D perhaps matches TRBD2 (5 bases). V was pared by 2 bases and J by 6 bases, with 11 bases between. This CDR3 contains 13 residues. Germline lookup yields CDR1 KGHSH and CDR2 LQKENI. Written as DNA, the CDR3 is TGTGCCAGCTCACCATCGAGCGGACCCGAGCAGTACTTC. This sequence encodes CASSPSSGPEQYF. Full variable domain (rest looked up from reference TRBV18 and TRBJ2-7): NAGVMQNPRHLVRRRGQEARLRCSPMKGHSHVYWYRQLPEEGLKFMVYLQKENIIDESGMPKERFSAEFPKEGPSILRIQQVVRGDSAAYFCASSPSSGPEQYFGPGTRLTVT.

A note on this clonotype: A clone one base away is much larger, so this may be a read error. The V gene is TRBV7-8, the J gene TRBJ1-3; 11 bases agree with TRBD1. The length of the CDR3 is 19 residues. CDR1 SGHVS and CDR2 FQNEAQ come from the germline V gene. The CDR3 nucleotides read TGTGTCAGCAGCTCCAGACGAAGCCGGGACAGGGGGGCTGGAAACACCATATATTTT. This encodes CVSSSRRSRDRGAGNTIYF.